Listed below are T cell receptor beta chains from one sample, sequenced in a study of blood T cell repertoires in COVID-19. Only in-frame clones appear in the TCRdb table, and some are missing; sequencing was by immunoSEQ multiplex PCR. Altogether 52,000 or so clones are present, 82% being singletons, with the ten largest covering more than 13%. The specimen sequenced was peripheral blood. All receptors come from a human donor in a cohort sampled during active COVID-19. Both conserved end residues are part of each CDR3. A D gene is named only where the DNA matches it firmly.

J | D | V | CDR3 | DNA
TRBJ2-2 | TRBD1 | TRBV9 | CASSDRTGGTGELFF | TGTGCCAGCAGCGATCGGACAGGGGGCACCGGGGAGCTGTTTTTT
TRBJ2-5 | TRBD2 | TRBV2 | CASSLWSGGGLGETQYF | TGTGCCAGCAGTCTTTGGTCTGGCGGGGGGTTGGGAGAGACCCAGTACTTC
TRBJ1-3 | TRBD1 | TRBV4-3 | CASSQDDRGSGNTIYF | TGCGCCAGCAGCCAGGATGACAGGGGGAGTGGAAACACCATATATTTT
TRBJ2-1 | - | TRBV27 | CASRELGSGNEQFF | TGTGCCAGCAGGGAACTAGGCTCCGGCAATGAGCAGTTCTTC
TRBJ1-4 | - | TRBV5-3 | CARSAPPQGPKGSNEKLFF | TGTGCCAGAAGCGCACCTCCTCAGGGCCCCAAGGGATCTAATGAAAAACTGTTTTTT
TRBJ2-6 | - | TRBV19 | CASSRLYLGSSGANVLTF | TGTGCCAGTAGTCGACTATACTTGGGGAGCTCTGGGGCCAACGTCCTGACTTTC
TRBJ2-1 | TRBD2 | TRBV27 | CASWASGRATNEQFF | TGTGCCAGTTGGGCCAGCGGGAGGGCAACTAATGAGCAGTTCTTC
TRBJ1-1 | - | TRBV6-5 | CASSPDRFGGQAFF | TGTGCCAGCAGTCCTGACAGGTTTGGGGGCCAAGCTTTCTTT
TRBJ2-3 | - | TRBV28 | CASMVSGYRTSTDTQYF | TGTGCCAGCATGGTGAGCGGGTACCGAACTAGCACAGATACGCAGTATTTT
TRBJ2-5 | - | TRBV2 | CASSEAGANGETQYF | TGTGCCAGCAGTGAAGCGGGTGCCAACGGGGAGACCCAGTACTTC
TRBJ2-3 | TRBD2 | TRBV7-2 | CAWQGRGGGDTQYF | TGTGCCTGGCAAGGGCGGGGGGGCGGAGATACGCAGTATTTT
TRBJ2-5 | TRBD1 | TRBV19 | CASGGQAAGLETQYF | TGTGCCAGTGGGGGACAGGCCGCAGGGTTAGAGACCCAGTACTTC
TRBJ2-3 | TRBD2 | TRBV7-6 | CASSLLAGGGTDTQYF | TGTGCCAGCAGCTTATTAGCGGGAGGGGGCACAGATACGCAGTATTTT
TRBJ1-2 | - | TRBV30 | CAWITSAGPATNYGYTF | TGTGCCTGGATTACCTCCGCGGGGCCCGCGACAAACTATGGCTACACCTTC
TRBJ1-1 | - | TRBV6-2/TRBV6-3 | CASSYDSLGTEAFF | TGTGCCAGCAGTTACGACAGTTTGGGCACTGAAGCTTTCTTT
TRBJ2-2 | TRBD2 | TRBV2 | CASGSAGGHLTGELFF | TGTGCCAGCGGATCAGCGGGGGGGCACCTGACCGGGGAGCTGTTTTTT
TRBJ1-4 | - | TRBV9 | CASSPQTGLDEKLFF | TGTGCCAGCAGCCCCCAAACAGGGTTGGACGAAAAACTGTTTTTT